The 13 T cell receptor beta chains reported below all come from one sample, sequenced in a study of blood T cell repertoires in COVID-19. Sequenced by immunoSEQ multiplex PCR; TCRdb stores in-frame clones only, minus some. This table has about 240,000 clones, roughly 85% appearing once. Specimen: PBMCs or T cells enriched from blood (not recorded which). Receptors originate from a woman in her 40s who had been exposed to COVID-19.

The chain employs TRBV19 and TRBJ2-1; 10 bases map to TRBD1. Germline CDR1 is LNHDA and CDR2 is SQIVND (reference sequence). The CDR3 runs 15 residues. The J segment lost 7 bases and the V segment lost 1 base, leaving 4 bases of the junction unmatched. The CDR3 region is CASSIGDRGKNEQFF. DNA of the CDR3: TGTGCCAGTAGTATAGGGGACAGGGGAAAAAATGAGCAGTTCTTC. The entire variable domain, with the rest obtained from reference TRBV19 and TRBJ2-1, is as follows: DGGITQSPKYLFRKEGQNVTLSCEQNLNHDAMYWYRQDPGQGLRLIYYSQIVNDFQKGDIAEGYSVSREKKESFPLTVTSAQKNPTAFYLCASSIGDRGKNEQFFGPGTRLTVL.

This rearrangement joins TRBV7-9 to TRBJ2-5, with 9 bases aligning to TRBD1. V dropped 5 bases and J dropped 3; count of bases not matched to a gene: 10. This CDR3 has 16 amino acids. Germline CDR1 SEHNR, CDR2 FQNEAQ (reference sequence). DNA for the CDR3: TGTGCCAGCAGCACAATGAGGGACAGGGTGAAAGAGACCCAGTACTTC. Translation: CASSTMRDRVKETQYF.

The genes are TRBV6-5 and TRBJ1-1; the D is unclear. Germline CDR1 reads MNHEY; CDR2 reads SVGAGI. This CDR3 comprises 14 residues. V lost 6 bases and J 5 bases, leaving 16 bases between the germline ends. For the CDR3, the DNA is TGTGCCAGCAGGCCATACTTTTTTATGACTGAAGCTTTCTTT. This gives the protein CASRPYFFMTEAFF.

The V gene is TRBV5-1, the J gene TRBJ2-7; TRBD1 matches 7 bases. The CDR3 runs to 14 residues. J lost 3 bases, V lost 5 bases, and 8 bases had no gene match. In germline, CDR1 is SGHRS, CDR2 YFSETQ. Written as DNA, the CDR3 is TGCGCCAGCAGACCCGGGACAGAAGTCTACGAGCAGTACTTC. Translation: CASRPGTEVYEQYF.

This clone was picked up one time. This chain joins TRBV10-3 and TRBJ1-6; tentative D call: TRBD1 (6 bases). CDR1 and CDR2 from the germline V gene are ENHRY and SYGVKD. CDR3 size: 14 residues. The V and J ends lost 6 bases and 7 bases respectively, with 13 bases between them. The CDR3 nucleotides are TGTGCCATCAGAGGAACAGGACAGAATTCACCCCTCCACTTT. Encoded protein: CAIRGTGQNSPLHF.

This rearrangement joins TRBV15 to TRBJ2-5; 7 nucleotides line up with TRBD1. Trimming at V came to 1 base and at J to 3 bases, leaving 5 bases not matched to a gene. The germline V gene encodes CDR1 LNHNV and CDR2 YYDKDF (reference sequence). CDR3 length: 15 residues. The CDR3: CATSRGTGGKETQYF. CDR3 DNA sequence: TGTGCCACCAGCAGAGGGACAGGAGGAAAAGAGACCCAGTACTTC. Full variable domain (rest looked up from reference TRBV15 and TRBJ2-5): DAMVIQNPRYQVTQFGKPVTLSCSQTLNHNVMYWYQQKSSQAPKLLFHYYDKDFNNEADTPDNFQSRRPNTSFCFLDIRSPGLGDTAMYLCATSRGTGGKETQYFGPGTRLLVL.

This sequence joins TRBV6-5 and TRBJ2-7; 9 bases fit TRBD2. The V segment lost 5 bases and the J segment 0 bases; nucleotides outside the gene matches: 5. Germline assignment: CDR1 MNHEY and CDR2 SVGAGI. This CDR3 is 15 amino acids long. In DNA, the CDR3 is TGTGCCAGCAGTATAGCGGGGGAACCCTCCTACGAGCAGTACTTC. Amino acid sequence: CASSIAGEPSYEQYF.

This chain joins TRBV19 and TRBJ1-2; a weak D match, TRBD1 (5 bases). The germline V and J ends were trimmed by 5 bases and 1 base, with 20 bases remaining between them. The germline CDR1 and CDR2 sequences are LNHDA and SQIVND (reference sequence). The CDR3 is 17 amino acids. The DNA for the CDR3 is TGTGCCAGTAGTGCGTGGGGCAGCCGTGTGGATAACTATGGCTACACCTTC. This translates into CASSAWGSRVDNYGYTF. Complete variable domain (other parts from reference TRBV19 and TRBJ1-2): DGGITQSPKYLFRKEGQNVTLSCEQNLNHDAMYWYRQDPGQGLRLIYYSQIVNDFQKGDIAEGYSVSREKKESFPLTVTSAQKNPTAFYLCASSAWGSRVDNYGYTFGSGTRLTVV.

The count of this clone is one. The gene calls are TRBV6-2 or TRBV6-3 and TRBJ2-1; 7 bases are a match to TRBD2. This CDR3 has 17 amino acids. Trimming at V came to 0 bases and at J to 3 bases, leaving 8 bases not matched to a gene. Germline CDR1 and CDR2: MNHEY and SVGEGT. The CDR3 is CASSYSPPSGIYNEQFF. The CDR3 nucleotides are TGTGCCAGCAGTTACTCGCCCCCCAGCGGGATCTACAATGAGCAGTTCTTC.

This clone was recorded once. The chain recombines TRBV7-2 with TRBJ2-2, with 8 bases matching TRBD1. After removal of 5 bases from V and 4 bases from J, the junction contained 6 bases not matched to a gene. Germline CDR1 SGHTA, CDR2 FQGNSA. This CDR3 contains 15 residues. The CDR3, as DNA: TGTGCCAGCAGCCAGGACAGGGCAGGCACCGGGGAGCTGTTTTTT. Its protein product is CASSQDRAGTGELFF.

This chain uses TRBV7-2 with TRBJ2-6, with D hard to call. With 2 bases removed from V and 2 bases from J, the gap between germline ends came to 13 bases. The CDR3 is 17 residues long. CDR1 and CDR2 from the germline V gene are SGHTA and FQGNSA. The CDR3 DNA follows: TGTGCCAGCAGCTTACCGCCACCGCGAACTGGGGCCAACGTCCTGACTTTC. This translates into CASSLPPPRTGANVLTF. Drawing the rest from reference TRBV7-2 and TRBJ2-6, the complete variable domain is GAGVSQSPSNKVTEKGKDVELRCDPISGHTALYWYRQSLGQGLEFLIYFQGNSAPDKSGLPSDRFSAERTGGSVSTLTIQRTQQEDSAVYLCASSLPPPRTGANVLTFGAGSRLTVL.

This CDR3 is CASTTTRQKDNYGYTF. The CDR3 nucleotides are TGCGCCAGCACAACGACAAGGCAAAAGGATAACTATGGCTACACCTTC. The chain employs TRBV4-1 and TRBJ1-2; D not certain. This CDR3 has 16 residues. Germline assignment: CDR1 MGHRA and CDR2 YSYEKL. V was cut by 7 bases and J by 1 base, with 19 bases left in between.

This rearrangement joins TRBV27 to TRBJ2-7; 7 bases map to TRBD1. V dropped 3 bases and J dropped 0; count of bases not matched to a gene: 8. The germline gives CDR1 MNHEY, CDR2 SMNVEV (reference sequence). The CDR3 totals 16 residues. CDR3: CASSFFPTGSSYEQYF. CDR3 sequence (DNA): TGTGCCAGCAGTTTCTTCCCGACAGGGAGCTCCTACGAGCAGTACTTC.